This T cell receptor (beta chain) was found in a study of metastatic and nonmetastatic thyroid tumors. Through MiXCR, TCRdb re-clonotyped the PCR reads. The sample comprises some 37,000 clones, less than 25% of which are singletons, and roughly a sixth rests with the top ten. Every patient was untreated before thyroid surgery. The clonotype originates from a female donor with papillary thyroid cancer or a benign thyroid nodule (not recorded which). Some clones in this sample may be carry-over from other donors' samples. Sequenced: blood.

The CDR3 nucleotides read TGTGCCAGCAGCTTAATTTCGGGGAACACTGAAGCTTTCTTT. Its protein is CASSLISGNTEAFF. The chain recombines TRBV7-2 with TRBJ1-1; no clear D gene. This CDR3 contains 14 residues. Trimming shortened V by 2 bases and J by 1 base, and 8 bases separated the two germline ends. The germline V gene encodes CDR1 SGHTA and CDR2 FQGNSA.